A single sample is the source of the 8 T cell receptor beta chains below, sequenced in a study of blood T cells in healthy people across ages. Combining a sample-barcoded 5' primer with a J-beta primer mix, a second PCR ran for roughly 6 to 12 cycles. TCRdb re-called the 5' RACE reads through MiXCR, storing one row per CDR3 protein. The sample gives over 450,000 distinct CDR3 sequences, around 24% of which show up once; 8.7% is in the top ten. This sample was shared with a second study, whose subject was T cells of mothers and their children.

Sequencing used blood. All receptors come from a boy younger than 18 in good health.

This clonotype occurred a few times. The V gene is TRBV6-5, the J gene TRBJ1-1; 7 bases match TRBD1. Germline assignment: CDR1 MNHEY and CDR2 SVGAGI. Trimming took 2 bases from V and 4 from J; bases not matched to a gene: 7. The CDR3 is 15 amino acids. CDR3 sequence reads: CASSYRKQGSTEAFF. As DNA, the CDR3 is TGTGCCAGCAGTTACCGTAAACAGGGGAGCACTGAAGCTTTCTTT.

This clonotype turned up a few times. This chain uses TRBV2 with TRBJ1-6; no definite D call. Deletions cut 1 base from V and 13 bases from J, with 17 bases between. Germline V gene data show CDR1 as SNHLY and CDR2 as FYNNEI. This CDR3 is built from 15 residues. In DNA form, the CDR3 reads TGTGCCAGCAGTGAAGACGGGCCGATCTCCGGGCCCCTCCACTTT. Its translation: CASSEDGPISGPLHF.

This clonotype was counted ten times or more. The chain employs TRBV6-1 and TRBJ1-3, with D unresolved. The CDR3 is 14 amino acids. V was shortened by 0 bases and J by 2 bases, with 5 bases between the two germline ends. Germline lookup yields CDR1 MNHNS and CDR2 SASEGT. The CDR3 coding sequence is TGTGCCAGCAGTGAAGCGTTACCTGGAAACACCATATATTTT. Translation: CASSEALPGNTIYF.

The V call is TRBV28, the J call TRBJ2-4; D tentatively fits TRBD1 or TRBD2 (5 bases each). Per germline, CDR1 MDHEN and CDR2 SYDVKM. This CDR3 has 20 residues. V was trimmed by 3 bases and J by 3 bases, leaving 27 bases between them. The DNA of the CDR3 is TGTGCCAGCAGTTTCGCCTACCCAAACCCGGGACCTAAAGGCAAAAACATTCAGTACTTC. This translates into CASSFAYPNPGPKGKNIQYF.

This chain links TRBV6-1 with TRBJ2-1, with 16 bases that match TRBD2. The germline V gene encodes CDR1 MNHNS and CDR2 SASEGT. The CDR3 has 16 amino acids. V shed 6 bases, J shed 7 bases, and the junction held 6 bases outside the gene matches. The DNA for the CDR3 is TGTGCCAGCAGGGGGGGACTAGCGGGGGGGCTAAATGAGCAGTTCTTC. The encoded protein is CASRGGLAGGLNEQFF.

The chain employs TRBV5-1 and TRBJ1-1; D call uncertain. Trimming shortened V by 0 bases and J by 1 base, and 13 bases separated the two germline ends. Looked up from germline, CDR1 is SGHRS and CDR2 is YFSETQ. This CDR3 has 16 amino acids. The CDR3 DNA is TGCGCCAGCAGCTTGGTACCCTCCCTATGGAACACTGAAGCTTTCTTT. Protein sequence: CASSLVPSLWNTEAFF.

The chain joins TRBV5-1 to TRBJ2-1; D is perhaps TRBD2 (6 bases). CDR3 length equals 16 residues. Germline CDR1 is SGHRS and CDR2 is YFSETQ. The V and J ends lost 2 bases and 0 bases respectively, with 12 bases between them. The DNA of the CDR3 is TGCGCCAGCAGCTTAGGAGGGGAGGCCTCCTACAATGAGCAGTTCTTC. Its translation: CASSLGGEASYNEQFF.

This chain connects TRBV3-1 to TRBJ2-5, with TRBD2 identical over 11 bases. Looked up from germline, CDR1 is LGHDT and CDR2 is YNNKEL (reference sequence). V shed 3 bases, J shed 5 bases, and the junction held 5 bases outside the gene matches. This CDR3 comprises 15 residues. CDR3 protein: CASSQGTSGAETQYF. DNA for the CDR3: TGTGCCAGCAGCCAGGGGACTAGCGGAGCTGAGACCCAGTACTTC.